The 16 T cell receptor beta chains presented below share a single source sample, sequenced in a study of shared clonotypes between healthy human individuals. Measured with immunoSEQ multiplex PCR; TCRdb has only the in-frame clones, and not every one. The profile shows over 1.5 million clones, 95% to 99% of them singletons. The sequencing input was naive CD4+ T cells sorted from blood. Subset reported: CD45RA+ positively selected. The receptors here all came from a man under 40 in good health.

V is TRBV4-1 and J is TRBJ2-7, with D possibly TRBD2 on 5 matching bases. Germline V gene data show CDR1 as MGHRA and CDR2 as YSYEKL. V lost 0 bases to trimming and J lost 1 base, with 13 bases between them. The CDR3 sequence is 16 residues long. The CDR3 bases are TGCGCCAGCAGCCAAGAAAAGCAGCGGCTATCCTACGAGCAGTACTTC. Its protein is CASSQEKQRLSYEQYF.

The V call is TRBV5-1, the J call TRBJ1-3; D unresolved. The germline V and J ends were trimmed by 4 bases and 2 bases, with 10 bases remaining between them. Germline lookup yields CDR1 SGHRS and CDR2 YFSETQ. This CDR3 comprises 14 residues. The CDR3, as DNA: TGCGCCAGCAGCACCTCCTGGGCTGGAAACACCATATATTTT. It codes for CASSTSWAGNTIYF.

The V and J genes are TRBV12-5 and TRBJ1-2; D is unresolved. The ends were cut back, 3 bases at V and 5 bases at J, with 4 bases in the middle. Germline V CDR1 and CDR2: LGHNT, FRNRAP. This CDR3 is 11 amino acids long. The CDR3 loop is CASGFGYGYTF. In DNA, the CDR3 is TGTGCTAGTGGTTTCGGGTATGGCTACACCTTC.

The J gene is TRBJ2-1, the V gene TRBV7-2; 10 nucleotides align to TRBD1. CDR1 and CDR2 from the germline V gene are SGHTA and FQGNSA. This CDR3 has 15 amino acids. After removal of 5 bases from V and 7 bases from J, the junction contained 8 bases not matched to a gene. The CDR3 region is CASSPPGQGRNEQFF. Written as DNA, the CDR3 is TGTGCCAGCAGCCCGCCGGGACAGGGGAGGAATGAGCAGTTCTTC.

The CDR3 protein is CASSFGRASRETQYF. The DNA for the CDR3 is TGCGCCAGCAGCTTCGGGAGGGCGAGCCGAGAGACCCAGTACTTC. The chain has TRBV5-1 and TRBJ2-5, with 8 bases lining up with TRBD2. Trimming removed 2 bases from V and 4 bases from J; junction bases left unmatched: 7. CDR3 length equals 15 residues. In germline, CDR1 is SGHRS, CDR2 YFSETQ.

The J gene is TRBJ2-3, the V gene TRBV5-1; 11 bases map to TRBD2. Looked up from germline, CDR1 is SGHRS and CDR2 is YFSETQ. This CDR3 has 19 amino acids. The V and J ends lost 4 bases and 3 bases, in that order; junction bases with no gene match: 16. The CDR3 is CASSRETSGRWVLTDTQYF. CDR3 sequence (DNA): TGCGCCAGCAGCAGAGAAACTAGCGGGAGATGGGTTCTGACAGATACGCAGTATTTT. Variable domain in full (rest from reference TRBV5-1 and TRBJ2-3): KAGVTQTPRYLIKTRGQQVTLSCSPISGHRSVSWYQQTPGQGLQFLFEYFSETQRNKGNFPGRFSGRQFSNSRSEMNVSTLELGDSALYLCASSRETSGRWVLTDTQYFGPGTRLTVL.

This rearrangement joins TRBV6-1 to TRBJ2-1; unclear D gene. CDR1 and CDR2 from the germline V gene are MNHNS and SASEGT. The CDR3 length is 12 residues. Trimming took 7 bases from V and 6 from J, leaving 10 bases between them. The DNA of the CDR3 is TGTGCCAGCACCAAATCGGGCAATGAGCAGTTCTTC. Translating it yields CASTKSGNEQFF.

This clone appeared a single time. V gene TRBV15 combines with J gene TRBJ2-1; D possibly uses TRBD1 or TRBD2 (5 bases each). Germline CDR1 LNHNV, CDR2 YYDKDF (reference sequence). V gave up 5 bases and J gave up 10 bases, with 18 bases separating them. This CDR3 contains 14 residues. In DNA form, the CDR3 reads TGTGCCACCAGCCCGAAGCGAGGGGCCGGGGAGCAGTTCTTC. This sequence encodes CATSPKRGAGEQFF.

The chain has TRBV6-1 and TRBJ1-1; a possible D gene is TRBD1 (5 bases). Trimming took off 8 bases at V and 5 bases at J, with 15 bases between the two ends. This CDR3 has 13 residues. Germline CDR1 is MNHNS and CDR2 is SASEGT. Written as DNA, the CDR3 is TGTGCCAGCGTCCTCCATTCAGGGACTGAAGCTTTCTTT. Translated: CASVLHSGTEAFF.

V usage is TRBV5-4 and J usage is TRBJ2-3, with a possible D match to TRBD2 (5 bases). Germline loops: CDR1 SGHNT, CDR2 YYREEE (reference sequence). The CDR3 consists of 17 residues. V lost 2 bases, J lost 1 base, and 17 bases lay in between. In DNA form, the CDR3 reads TGTGCCAGCAGCTTCCTTAGTGGGAGTCTGGGCACAGATACGCAGTATTTT. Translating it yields CASSFLSGSLGTDTQYF.

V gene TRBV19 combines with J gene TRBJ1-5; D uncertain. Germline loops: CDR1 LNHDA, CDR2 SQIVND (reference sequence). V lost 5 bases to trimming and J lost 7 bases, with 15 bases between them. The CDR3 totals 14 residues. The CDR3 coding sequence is TGTGCCAGTAGTCAGACCCGCTTTAGCCAGCCCCAGCATTTT. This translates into CASSQTRFSQPQHF.

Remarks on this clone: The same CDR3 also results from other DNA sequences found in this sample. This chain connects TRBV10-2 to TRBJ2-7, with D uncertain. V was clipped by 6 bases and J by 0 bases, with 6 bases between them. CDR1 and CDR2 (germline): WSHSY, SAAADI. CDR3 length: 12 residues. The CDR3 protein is CASSTSSYEQYF. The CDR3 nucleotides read TGCGCCAGCAGCACAAGCTCCTACGAGCAGTACTTC.

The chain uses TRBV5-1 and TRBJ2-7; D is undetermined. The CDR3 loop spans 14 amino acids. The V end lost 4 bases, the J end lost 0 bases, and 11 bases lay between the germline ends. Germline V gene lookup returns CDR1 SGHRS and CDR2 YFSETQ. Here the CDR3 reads CASSTRTVSYEQYF. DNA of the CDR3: TGCGCCAGCAGCACCCGGACGGTCTCCTACGAGCAGTACTTC.

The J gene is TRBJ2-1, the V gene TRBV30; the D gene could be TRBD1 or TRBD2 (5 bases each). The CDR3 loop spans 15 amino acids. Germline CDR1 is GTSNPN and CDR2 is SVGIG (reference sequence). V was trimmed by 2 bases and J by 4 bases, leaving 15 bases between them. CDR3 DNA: TGTGCCTGGAGTTCTGGACCCGGGACGTACAATGAGCAGTTCTTC. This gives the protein CAWSSGPGTYNEQFF.

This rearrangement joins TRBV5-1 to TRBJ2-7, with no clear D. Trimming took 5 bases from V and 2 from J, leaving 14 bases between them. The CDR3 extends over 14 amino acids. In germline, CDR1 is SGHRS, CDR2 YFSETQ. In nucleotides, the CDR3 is TGCGCCAGCAGTAATTTAGGAGCCACCTACGAGCAGTACTTC. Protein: CASSNLGATYEQYF.

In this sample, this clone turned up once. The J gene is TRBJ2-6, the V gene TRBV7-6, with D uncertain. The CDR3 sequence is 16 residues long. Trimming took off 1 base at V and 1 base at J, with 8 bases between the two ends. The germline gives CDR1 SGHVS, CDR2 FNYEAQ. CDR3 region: CASSLVSGSGANVLTF. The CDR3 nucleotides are TGTGCCAGCAGCTTAGTTTCTGGTTCTGGGGCCAACGTCCTGACTTTC.